This T cell receptor (beta chain) was identified in a study of blood T cell repertoires in COVID-19. At the level of the study: Acute-phase and convalescent COVID-19 samples originated in the United States, Italy and Spain. T cells, B-cell-depleted T cells, or PBMCs supplied cDNA or gDNA.

The V gene end was trimmed by 4 bases and the J gene end by 6 bases; junction bases not matched to a gene: 7. The CDR3 consists of 14 residues. Germline loops: CDR1 ENHRY, CDR2 SYGVKD. Source study methods: It was from reference gene primer amplification that nucleated cell counts were estimated. TCRdb keeps only in-frame clones here, not all; method: immunoSEQ multiplex PCR. The DNA was the basis for D and trimming; V, J and clone size are from that table. Of about 51,000 clones listed, 80% to 95% are singletons. The TCR comes from a man aged 45 to 65 with acute or convalescent COVID-19. Sequencing used peripheral blood. V and J are TRBV10-3 and TRBJ2-3; TRBD1 agrees at 7 bases. The CDR3 reads CAISGQGVMDTQYF. CDR3 DNA: TGTGCCATCAGTGGGCAGGGGGTTATGGATACGCAGTATTTT.